The 7 T cell receptor beta chains listed next were all sequenced from one sample in a study of cytomegalovirus exposure and HLA in healthy donors. A multiplex PCR was run with 60 Vbeta primers and 13 Jbeta primers. The data were produced by immunoSEQ multiplex PCR, yet TCRdb's version contains in-frame clones alone and is incomplete. The table shows over 200,000 clones, with over 70% occurring only once. What was sequenced was PBMCs. The receptors here all came from a woman in her fifties or sixties in good health and CMV-seropositive.

The chain combines TRBV15 with TRBJ1-2, with TRBD1 matching 7 bases. The V gene's germline CDR1 is LNHNV and CDR2 YYDKDF (reference sequence). V lost 0 bases to trimming and J lost 7 bases; unmatched junction nucleotides: 5. The length of the CDR3 is 14 residues. The CDR3 DNA is TGTGCCACCAGCAGAGACAGGGGGAACGGTGGCTACACCTTC. It translates to CATSRDRGNGGYTF.

The chain employs TRBV11-2 and TRBJ1-2; unclear D gene. CDR3 length: 11 amino acids. The ends were cut back, 5 bases at V and 5 bases at J, with 6 bases in the middle. CDR1 and CDR2 (germline): SGHAT, FQNNGV. The CDR3 region is CASSPGYGYTF. In DNA, the CDR3 is TGTGCCAGCAGCCCGGGGTATGGCTACACCTTC.

This clone was observed a handful of times. Other DNA sequences in the same sample also yield this CDR3. The chain carries TRBV5-1 and TRBJ2-7; 7 bases line up with TRBD1. The ends lost 1 base at V and 6 bases at J; junction bases unmatched: 1. This CDR3 is 12 amino acids long. Germline V gene data show CDR1 as SGHRS and CDR2 as YFSETQ. The CDR3 sequence is CASSLTGAEQYF. Written as DNA, the CDR3 is TGCGCCAGCAGCTTGACAGGGGCCGAGCAGTACTTC.

J is TRBJ2-5 and V is TRBV19, with TRBD2 identical over 12 bases. There are 16 residues in the CDR3. Germline V lookup: CDR1 LNHDA, CDR2 SQIVND (reference sequence). V was pared by 1 base and J by 5 bases, with 5 bases of the junction left unmatched. DNA of the CDR3: TGTGCCAGTAGTATAGGGGCTAGCGGGGGGGCGGAGACCCAGTACTTC. It translates to CASSIGASGGAETQYF.

The chain employs TRBV6-6 and TRBJ2-1; TRBD2 might be the D (5 bases). The CDR3 contains 15 residues. Germline V gene lookup returns CDR1 MNHNY and CDR2 SVGAGI (reference sequence). V was cut by 2 bases and J by 2 bases, with 10 bases left in between. This CDR3 is CASSYGSPTYNEQFF. The DNA of the CDR3 is TGTGCCAGCAGTTACGGGAGTCCCACCTACAATGAGCAGTTCTTC.

This clone was seen a handful of times. This specimen includes other DNA sequences encoding the same CDR3. The V and J genes are TRBV5-1 and TRBJ2-3; the D is unclear. The CDR3 covers 14 residues. Per germline, CDR1 SGHRS and CDR2 YFSETQ. The ends were cut back, 0 bases at V and 0 bases at J, with 5 bases in the middle. This CDR3 is CASSLDGSTDTQYF. The CDR3 DNA is TGCGCCAGCAGCTTGGATGGCAGCACAGATACGCAGTATTTT. The full variable domain, with the rest looked up from reference TRBV5-1 and TRBJ2-3, is KAGVTQTPRYLIKTRGQQVTLSCSPISGHRSVSWYQQTPGQGLQFLFEYFSETQRNKGNFPGRFSGRQFSNSRSEMNVSTLELGDSALYLCASSLDGSTDTQYFGPGTRLTVL.

The CDR3, as DNA: TGTGCCAGCTCCCTTTCGATCCATAGCTCCTACAATGAGCAGTTCTTC. This codes for CASSLSIHSSYNEQFF. The gene calls are TRBV18 and TRBJ2-1; D not resolved. The germline gives CDR1 KGHSH, CDR2 LQKENI. This CDR3 spans 16 amino acids. V was clipped by 6 bases and J by 0 bases, with 15 bases between them.